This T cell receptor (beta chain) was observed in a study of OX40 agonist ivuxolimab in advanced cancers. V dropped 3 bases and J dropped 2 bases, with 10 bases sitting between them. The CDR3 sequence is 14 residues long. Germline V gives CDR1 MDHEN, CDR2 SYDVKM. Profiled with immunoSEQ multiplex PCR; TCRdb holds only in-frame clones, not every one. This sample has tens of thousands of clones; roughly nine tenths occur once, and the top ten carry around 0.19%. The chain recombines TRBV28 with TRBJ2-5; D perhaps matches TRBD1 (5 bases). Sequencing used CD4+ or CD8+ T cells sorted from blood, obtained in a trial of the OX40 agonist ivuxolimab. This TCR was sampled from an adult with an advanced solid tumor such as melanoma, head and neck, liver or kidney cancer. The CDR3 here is CASSLTRVQETQYF. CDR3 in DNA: TGTGCCAGCAGTTTGACCAGGGTACAAGAGACCCAGTACTTC.